This T cell receptor (beta chain) stems from a study of hypomethylating agent response in myelodysplastic syndrome. Overall study context: Donors were myelodysplastic syndrome patients: 2 female, fewer than 10 male. The mean patient age was approximately 67 +/- 5.9 years, and diploid cytogenetics predominated. Whole-study findings and limits: Healthy controls were not age-matched to MDS patients, possibly affecting comparisons.

Germline V gene data show CDR1 as LNHNV and CDR2 as YYDKDF (reference sequence). The V and J ends lost 3 bases and 4 bases, in that order; junction bases with no gene match: 11. CDR3 length equals 19 residues. In the case of this clone: The antigen is not known.

Profiling relied on immunoSEQ multiplex PCR, and the TCRdb table lists in-frame clones only, not all of them. The table has roughly 9,300 clones, approximately 86% seen once. The source was bone marrow, collected before or after starting hypomethylating agent treatment for myelodysplastic syndrome (not recorded which). This clonotype was obtained from a human donor with myelodysplastic syndrome. The chain recombines TRBV15 with TRBJ2-2, with 13 bases that match TRBD2. CDR3: CATSSGLAGATFLTGELFF. CDR3 DNA: TGTGCCACCAGCAGTGGACTAGCGGGAGCCACTTTCCTCACCGGGGAGCTGTTTTTT. The variable domain in full, with the rest retrieved from reference TRBV15 and TRBJ2-2, is DAMVIQNPRYQVTQFGKPVTLSCSQTLNHNVMYWYQQKSSQAPKLLFHYYDKDFNNEADTPDNFQSRRPNTSFCFLDIRSPGLGDTAMYLCATSSGLAGATFLTGELFFGEGSRLTVL.